This entry concerns a single TCR beta chain. This clonotype came up many times. Its antigen specificity is not known. Nothing much larger sits one base from this clone, and base qualities are not available. The CDR3 holds 18 amino acids from the cysteine to the phenylalanine. Only the CDR3 region is kept as DNA, spanning 54 bases read in frame from base 1. According to the germline V gene, CDR1 reads SNHLY and CDR2 reads FYNNEI. The V and J ends are trimmed by 2 bases and 4 bases, leaving 20 bases between them. The TCR beta CDR3 regions were amplified from the RNA transcripts. For the first round of RT-PCR on the TCR CDR3, the HTBI primer set was used together with the Qiagen OneStep RT-PCR kit. Libraries were constructed in a second round of multiplex PCR, after which size selection and purification were carried out. Paired-end sequencing of the libraries was performed with 100 bp reads on an Illumina HiSeq2000. The paper's data handling went like this. Raw data were processed with SOAPnuke, discarding reads with adapters, uncalled bases, mean Phred below 15, or no exact constant-primer or identifier match. COPE v1.2.5 was used to merge high-quality paired reads, and clonotypes were defined as unique nucleotide sequences. MiTCR v1.1 was used to align clonotypes to the IMGT TRBV, TRBD and TRBJ reference segments. Analysis was restricted to V-J combinations with a frequency above 0.0001, which covered roughly 99% of repertoires. The TCS score was defined as the ratio of F50 (clonal expansion) to E x V (chaos), calculated using BLOSUM62-based TCRdist between CDR3 peptides within each V-J. Welch's t-statistics and random forest reduced fewer than 600 V-J features to 10 to 15, which were used in a naive Bayes classifier (R e1071). TCRdb cleaned the public reads at Q25 with fastp, built clones with MiXCR and kept in-frame beta chains. Each CDR3 protein gets just one entry, which takes the most common genes and DNA from the rows behind it. In this record, the V and J calls reflect TCRdb's handling and not the investigators' own analysis. This sample gives fewer than 300,000 distinct CDR3 sequences in total; 12% to 15% of them show up just once. Around 31% of the sample is taken by the ten largest.

Hyperthyroidism patients were newly diagnosed, had a disease duration of under 2 months, and were aged 18 to 65 years. Any patient with an uncontrolled infection, another autoimmune disease, pregnancy or lactation was excluded. Diagnoses were based on clinical symptoms, serum thyroxine and TRAb, thyroid ultrasound and orbital computed tomography. Blood from progressor patients was collected at the time of first diagnosis with hyperthyroidism, before any ophthalmopathy symptoms had appeared. Ficoll-Paque density gradient centrifugation was used to isolate PBMCs from 8.5 to 10 ml of fresh peripheral blood. Progressor patients were first diagnosed with Graves' hyperthyroidism and then developed ophthalmopathy during follow-up. Trizol reagent was used to extract total RNA, and RNA quality was then checked on an Agilent 2100 Bioanalyzer. These data originate in a study of T cells in Graves' hyperthyroidism and ophthalmopathy (dated 2019 in TCRdb). With respect to the entire study: Peripheral blood was sampled at the time of initial diagnosis, prior to any treatment. To identify distinguishing TCR V-J signatures, a discovery cohort of 100 patients was used, comprising some 43 with Graves' ophthalmopathy and roughly 60 with stable Graves' hyperthyroidism. Whether ophthalmopathy could be predicted prospectively was tested in an independent validation cohort made up of fewer than 20 hyperthyroidism patients plus 17 patients who later progressed to ophthalmopathy. The 90 to 100 discovery patients were randomly divided into training and test sets at a 7:3 ratio. Thyroid tissue and blood T-cell repertoires from about 6 Graves' hyperthyroidism patients were also compared in the study. Once sampling was done, hyperthyroidism patients were given methimazole at a starting dose of 30 mg daily, whereas ophthalmopathy patients were given high-dose intravenous methylprednisolone. The paper describes TCR Vbeta CDR3 sequencing of around 130 peripheral blood samples, made up of 43 ophthalmopathy patients, 70 to 75 hyperthyroidism patients and 17 progressor patients. Paper-wide results and their limitations: A 13 V-J signature model separated ophthalmopathy from stable hyperthyroidism, with roughly 88% sensitivity and roughly 81% specificity in cross-validation and 80%/75% in testing. In validation, the model predicted progression to ophthalmopathy a median of about 6 months before onset, with approximately 70% sensitivity and 72.22% specificity. No statistical method was used to fix the sample size in advance, and group allocation was not hidden from the investigators. Blood samples also contained most of the expanded thyroid clonotypes (frequency above 0.001), which suggests that blood repertoires may reflect thyroid immune responses.

This TCR derives from a woman aged 45-60 years with Graves' hyperthyroidism that later progressed to Graves' ophthalmopathy. The chain is assembled from TRBV2 and TRBJ2-2; TRBD1 is a possible D gene, resting on 5 matching bases. Input material: blood. The DNA is TGTGCCAGCAGTGAAAGGGGTTCCCGGCTGCTGATCACCGGGGAGCTGTTTTTT. Translated, this is CASSERGSRLLITGELFF.